This T cell receptor (beta chain) was sequenced during a study of Ad26.COV2.S vaccination and SARS-CoV-2 variants. At the level of the study: Intramuscular Ad26.COV2.S doses were given once or twice, 56 days apart.

Treatment in this sample: 19 received Ad26.COV2.S at low or high dose, single or two shots; five or six received placebo; per-sample allocation not given. At day 63 after the first vaccine or placebo injection, samples were drawn. TCRdb keeps only in-frame clones here, not all; method: immunoSEQ multiplex PCR. The table lists 500,000 or so clones, approximately 92% of them singletons, with around 2.5% in the top ten. The junction had 8 bases not matched to a gene; V was cut back by 5 bases and J by 1 base. The germline gives CDR1 SGHRS, CDR2 YFSETQ. This CDR3 is 16 amino acids long. The study's findings and limits: While placebo recipients had lower spike-specific TCR breadth, vaccine recipients had more.

A note on this clone: Its specificity is unknown.

Here the sequenced sample was peripheral blood, taken in a trial of Ad26.COV2.S vaccine versus placebo. This sequence originates from a person aged 18 to 59 who received the Ad26.COV2.S COVID-19 vaccine or a placebo. The V gene is TRBV5-1, the J gene TRBJ2-5; 10 bases fit TRBD2. The chain's CDR3 is CASSLALAGVQETQYF. The CDR3 nucleotides read TGCGCCAGCAGTCTGGCCCTAGCGGGGGTCCAAGAGACCCAGTACTTC.